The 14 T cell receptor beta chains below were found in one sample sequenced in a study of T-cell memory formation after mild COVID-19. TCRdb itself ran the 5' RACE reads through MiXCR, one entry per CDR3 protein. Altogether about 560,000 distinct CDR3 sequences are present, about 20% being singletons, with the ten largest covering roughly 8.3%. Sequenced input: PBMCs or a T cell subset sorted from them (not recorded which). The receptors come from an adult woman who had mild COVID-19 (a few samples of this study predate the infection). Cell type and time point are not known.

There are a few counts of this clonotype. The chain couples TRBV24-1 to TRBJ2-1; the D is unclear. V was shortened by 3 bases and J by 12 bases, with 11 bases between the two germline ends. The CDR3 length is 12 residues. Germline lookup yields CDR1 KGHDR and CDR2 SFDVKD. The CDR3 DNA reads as TGTGCCACCAGTGATGAGGTTTTTGGGCAGTTCTTC. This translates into CATSDEVFGQFF.

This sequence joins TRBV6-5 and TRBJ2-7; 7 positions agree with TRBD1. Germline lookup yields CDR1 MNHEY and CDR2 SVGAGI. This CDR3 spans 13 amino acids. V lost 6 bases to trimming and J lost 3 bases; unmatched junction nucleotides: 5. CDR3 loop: CASRTPGGYEQYF. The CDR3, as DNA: TGTGCCAGCAGAACACCAGGGGGCTACGAGCAGTACTTC.

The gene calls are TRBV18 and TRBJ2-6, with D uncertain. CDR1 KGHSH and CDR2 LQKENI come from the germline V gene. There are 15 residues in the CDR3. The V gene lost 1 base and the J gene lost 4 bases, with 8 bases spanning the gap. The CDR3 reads CASSPRARGANVLTF. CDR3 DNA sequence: TGTGCCAGCTCACCACGGGCGCGGGGGGCCAACGTCCTGACTTTC.

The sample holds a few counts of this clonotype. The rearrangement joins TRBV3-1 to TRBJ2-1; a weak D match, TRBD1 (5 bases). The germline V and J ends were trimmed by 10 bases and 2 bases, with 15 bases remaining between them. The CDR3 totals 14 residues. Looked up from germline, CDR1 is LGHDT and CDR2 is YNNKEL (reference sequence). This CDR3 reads CATPGRVTYNEQFF. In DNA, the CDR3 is TGTGCCACCCCGGGCAGGGTAACCTACAATGAGCAGTTCTTC.

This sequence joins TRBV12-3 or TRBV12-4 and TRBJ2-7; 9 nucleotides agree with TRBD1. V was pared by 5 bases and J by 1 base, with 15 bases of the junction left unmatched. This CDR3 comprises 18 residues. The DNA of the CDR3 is TGTGCCAGCAGTGCAAGCTACAACGACAGGGGGAAGTCCTACGAGCAGTACTTC. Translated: CASSASYNDRGKSYEQYF.

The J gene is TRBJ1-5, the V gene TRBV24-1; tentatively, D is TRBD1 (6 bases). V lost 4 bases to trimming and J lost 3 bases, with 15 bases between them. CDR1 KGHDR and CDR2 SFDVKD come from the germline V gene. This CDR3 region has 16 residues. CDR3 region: CATSDPDTGINQPQHF. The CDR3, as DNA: TGTGCCACCAGTGACCCCGACACAGGGATCAATCAGCCCCAGCATTTT.

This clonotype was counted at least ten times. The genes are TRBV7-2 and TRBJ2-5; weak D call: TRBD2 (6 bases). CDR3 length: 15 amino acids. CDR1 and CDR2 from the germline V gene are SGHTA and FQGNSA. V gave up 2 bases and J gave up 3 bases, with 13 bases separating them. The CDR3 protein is CASSLFSRREETQYF. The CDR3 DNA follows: TGTGCCAGCAGCTTATTTTCGCGGAGGGAAGAGACCCAGTACTTC. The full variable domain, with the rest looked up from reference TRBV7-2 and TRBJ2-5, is GAGVSQSPSNKVTEKGKDVELRCDPISGHTALYWYRQSLGQGLEFLIYFQGNSAPDKSGLPSDRFSAERTGGSVSTLTIQRTQQEDSAVYLCASSLFSRREETQYFGPGTRLLVL.

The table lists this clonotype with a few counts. The CDR3 DNA follows: TGTGCAAGTCGCTCGAGAGGCCGAGGGGAGATTGAAGCTTTCTTT. The encoded protein is CASRSRGRGEIEAFF. The genes are TRBV12-2 and TRBJ1-1; TRBD1 is the table's D call and was not checked against the DNA. TRBV12-2 constitutes a pseudogene. The CDR3 is made up of 15 amino acids.

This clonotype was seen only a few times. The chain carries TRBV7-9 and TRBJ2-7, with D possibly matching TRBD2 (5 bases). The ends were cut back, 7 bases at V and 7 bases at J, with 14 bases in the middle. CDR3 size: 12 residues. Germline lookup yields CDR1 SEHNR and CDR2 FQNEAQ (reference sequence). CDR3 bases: TGTGCCAGCACCCCGGCGGGCCATGAGCAGTACTTC. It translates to CASTPAGHEQYF.

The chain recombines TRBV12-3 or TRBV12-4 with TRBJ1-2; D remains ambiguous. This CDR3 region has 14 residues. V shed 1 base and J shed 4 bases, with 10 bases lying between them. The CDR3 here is CASSLDLWVYGYTF. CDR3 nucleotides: TGTGCCAGCAGTTTAGATTTGTGGGTCTATGGCTACACCTTC.

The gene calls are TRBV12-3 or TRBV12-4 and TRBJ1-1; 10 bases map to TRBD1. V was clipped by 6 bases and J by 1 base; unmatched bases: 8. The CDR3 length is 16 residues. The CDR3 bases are TGTGCCAGCAGCACGACAGGGGGCGCGGGGAACACTGAAGCTTTCTTT. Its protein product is CASSTTGGAGNTEAFF.

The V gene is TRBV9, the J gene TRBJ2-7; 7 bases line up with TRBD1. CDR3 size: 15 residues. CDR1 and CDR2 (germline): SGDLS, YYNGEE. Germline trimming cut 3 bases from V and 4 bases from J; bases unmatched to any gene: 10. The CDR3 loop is CASSAGQGVPYEQYF. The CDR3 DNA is TGTGCCAGCAGCGCAGGCCAGGGGGTTCCATACGAGCAGTACTTC.

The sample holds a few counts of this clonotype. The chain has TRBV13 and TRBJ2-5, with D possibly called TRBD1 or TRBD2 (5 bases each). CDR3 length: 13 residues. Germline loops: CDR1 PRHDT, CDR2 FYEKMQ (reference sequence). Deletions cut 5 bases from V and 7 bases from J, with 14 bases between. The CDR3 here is CASSISGTATQYF. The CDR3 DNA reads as TGTGCCAGCAGCATCTCCGGGACGGCGACCCAGTACTTC.

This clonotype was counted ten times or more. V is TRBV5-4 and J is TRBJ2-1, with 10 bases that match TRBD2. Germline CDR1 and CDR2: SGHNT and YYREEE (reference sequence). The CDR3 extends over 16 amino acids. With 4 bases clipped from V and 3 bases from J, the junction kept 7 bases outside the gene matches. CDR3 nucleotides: TGTGCCAGCAGCGGGGGGACTAGCGAAATCTACAATGAGCAGTTCTTC. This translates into CASSGGTSEIYNEQFF.